Listed here is a single T cell receptor (beta chain). The data were obtained in a study of metastatic and nonmetastatic thyroid tumors. Each patient came to thyroid surgery without any prior treatment (of any kind). CDR1 MNHNS and CDR2 SASEGT come from the germline V gene. V lost 2 bases, J lost 2 bases, and 10 bases lay in between. CDR3 size: 14 residues. TCRdb re-called clones from the PCR reads using MiXCR. The data hold around 20,000 clones, with approximately 22% observed a single time. The V gene is TRBV6-1, the J gene TRBJ2-7, with D hard to call. The TCR was taken from a male donor with papillary thyroid cancer or a benign thyroid nodule (not recorded which). Some clones in this sample may be carry-over from other donors' samples. The sequencing sample was made of blood. CDR3 bases: TGTGCCAGCAGTGAATTCGCATTCCCCTACGAGCAGTACTTC. Encoded protein: CASSEFAFPYEQYF.